This T cell receptor beta chain came from a study of T cell responses to AZD1222 COVID-19 vaccine. Study-wide results and caveats: It should be noted that donors were predominantly white British and more often female, and clonal diversity was possibly underestimated. Variant regions that are unmutated are reportedly the target of nearly half of spike-specific TCRs.

V lost 6 bases, J lost 0 bases, and 9 bases lay in between. CDR3 length: 13 residues. Germline V lookup: CDR1 SGHTA, CDR2 FQGNSA. Clones were sequenced by immunoSEQ multiplex PCR, and TCRdb holds only the in-frame ones, with some missing. Here the sample spans 140,000 or so clones, roughly 89% being singletons. This clone is a singleton in its sample. The antigen is undetermined. The chain carries TRBV7-2 and TRBJ2-7, with D perhaps TRBD1 (5 bases). Sequenced here: peripheral blood, sampled 28 days after the second dose of the MenACWY control vaccine. The source of this sequence is an adult who received the MenACWY meningococcal vaccine as a control. The CDR3 coding sequence is TGTGCCAGCAGTCGGACAATCTCCTACGAGCAGTACTTC. Its protein is CASSRTISYEQYF.